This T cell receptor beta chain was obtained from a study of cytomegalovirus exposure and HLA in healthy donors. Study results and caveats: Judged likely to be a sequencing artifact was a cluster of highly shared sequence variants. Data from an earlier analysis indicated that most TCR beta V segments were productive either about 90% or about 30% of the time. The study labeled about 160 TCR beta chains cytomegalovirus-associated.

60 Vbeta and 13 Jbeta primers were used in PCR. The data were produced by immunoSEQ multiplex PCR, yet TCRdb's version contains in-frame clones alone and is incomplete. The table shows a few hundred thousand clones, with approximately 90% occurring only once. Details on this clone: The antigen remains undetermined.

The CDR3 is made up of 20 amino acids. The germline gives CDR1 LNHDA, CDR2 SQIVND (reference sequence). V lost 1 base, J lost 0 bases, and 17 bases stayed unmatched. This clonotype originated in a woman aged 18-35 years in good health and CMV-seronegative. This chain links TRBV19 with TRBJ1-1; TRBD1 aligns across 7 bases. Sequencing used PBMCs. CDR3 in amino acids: CASSIGVTWAGGAMNTEAFF. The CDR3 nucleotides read TGTGCCAGTAGTATAGGGGTGACTTGGGCAGGGGGTGCTATGAACACTGAAGCTTTCTTT.